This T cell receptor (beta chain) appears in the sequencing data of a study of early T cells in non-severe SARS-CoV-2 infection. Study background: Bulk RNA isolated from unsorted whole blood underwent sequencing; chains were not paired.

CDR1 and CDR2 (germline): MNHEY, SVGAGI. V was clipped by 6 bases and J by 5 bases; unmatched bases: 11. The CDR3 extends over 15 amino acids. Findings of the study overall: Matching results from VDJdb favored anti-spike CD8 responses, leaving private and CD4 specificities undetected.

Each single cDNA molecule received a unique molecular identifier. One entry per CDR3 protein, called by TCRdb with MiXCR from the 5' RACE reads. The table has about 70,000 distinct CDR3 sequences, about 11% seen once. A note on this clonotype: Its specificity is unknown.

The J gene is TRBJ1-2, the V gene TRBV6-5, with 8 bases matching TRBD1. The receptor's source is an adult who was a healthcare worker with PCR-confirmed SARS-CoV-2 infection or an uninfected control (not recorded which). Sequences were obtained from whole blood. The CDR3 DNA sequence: TGTGCCAGCAGAACAGGACAGGGCGAAGGTTATGGCTACACCTTC. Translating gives CASRTGQGEGYGYTF.